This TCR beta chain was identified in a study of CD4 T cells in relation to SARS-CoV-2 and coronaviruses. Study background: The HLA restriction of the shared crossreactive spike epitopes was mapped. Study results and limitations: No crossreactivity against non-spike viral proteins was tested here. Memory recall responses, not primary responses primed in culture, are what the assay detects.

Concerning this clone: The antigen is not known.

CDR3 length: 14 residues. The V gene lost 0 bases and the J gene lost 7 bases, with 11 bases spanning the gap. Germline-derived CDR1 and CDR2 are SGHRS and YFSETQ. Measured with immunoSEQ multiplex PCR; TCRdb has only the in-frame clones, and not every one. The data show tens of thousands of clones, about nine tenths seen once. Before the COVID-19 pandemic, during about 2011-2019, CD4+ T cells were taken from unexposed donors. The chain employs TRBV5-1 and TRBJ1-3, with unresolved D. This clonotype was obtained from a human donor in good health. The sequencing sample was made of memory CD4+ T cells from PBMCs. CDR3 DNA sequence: TGCGCCAGCAGCTTGGACATCTCTCGGAACACCATATATTTT. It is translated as CASSLDISRNTIYF.